This TCR beta chain was identified during a study of beta chain features in type 1 diabetes. Study-wide background: Across the samples, approximately 98,000,000 sorted cells were examined in total.

Study outcomes and limitations: TCRB rearrangement may or may not be influenced by HLA type; here this remained unresolved.

Researchers reported sorting CD4+ naive, central memory, regulatory and stem cell-like memory cells via CD45RO/CCR7/CD25/CD127/CD95/CD27. The table lists this clone with a few counts. Its antigen is unidentified. Expressed TCRB transcripts were sequenced because the entire RNA isolate underwent reverse transcription. For naive, central memory and regulatory T cell samples, reads averaged approximately 3.6 million. Profiling relied on immunoSEQ multiplex PCR, and the TCRdb table lists in-frame clones only, not all of them. The table lists 250,000 to 400,000 clones, around 13% of them singletons. V was clipped by 3 bases and J by 4 bases, with 7 bases between them. The CDR3 extends over 13 amino acids. Germline lookup yields CDR1 SEHNR and CDR2 FQNEAQ (reference sequence).

The sample consisted of central memory CD4+ T cells from blood. The chain employs TRBV7-9 and TRBJ2-1; the D gene is possibly TRBD1 (6 bases). The clonotype was recovered from a man younger than 40 in good health. The CDR3 here is CASSLGAYNEQFF. The CDR3 region has the DNA TGTGCCAGCAGCTTGGGGGCATACAATGAGCAGTTCTTC.